This T cell receptor beta chain was obtained from a study of post-analysis software for immune sequencing data. The overall study: As for disease course, relapsing-remitting, secondary progressive and progressive-relapsing multiple sclerosis were all included. Overall study findings and caveats: In multiple sclerosis, normalized Chao1 diversity was significantly below that of controls. Roughly 5 TRBV segments were significantly more frequent in patients than in controls. TRBV5-6, TRBV5-1 and TRBV20-1 were among these segments.

On this clonotype: The antigen is not known.

Carried by the TCR beta cDNA libraries were unique molecular identifiers. Input of 1 to 10 million T cells yielded 500,000 to 550,000 cDNA molecules. A single record per CDR3 protein comes from TCRdb applying MiXCR to the PCR reads. The sample lists roughly 600,000 distinct CDR3 sequences, about 44% occurring once. CDR3 length: 14 amino acids. Trimming removed 0 bases from V and 3 bases from J, with 9 bases in between. The V gene's germline CDR1 is SGHRS and CDR2 YFSETQ. The sample was blood. The J gene is TRBJ1-1, the V gene TRBV5-1; no reliable D call. This TCR came from a girl aged 5-17 years with multiple sclerosis. As DNA, the CDR3 is TGCGCCAGCAGCTTGGGGATTTTGGACACTGAAGCTTTCTTT. Amino acids: CASSLGILDTEAFF.